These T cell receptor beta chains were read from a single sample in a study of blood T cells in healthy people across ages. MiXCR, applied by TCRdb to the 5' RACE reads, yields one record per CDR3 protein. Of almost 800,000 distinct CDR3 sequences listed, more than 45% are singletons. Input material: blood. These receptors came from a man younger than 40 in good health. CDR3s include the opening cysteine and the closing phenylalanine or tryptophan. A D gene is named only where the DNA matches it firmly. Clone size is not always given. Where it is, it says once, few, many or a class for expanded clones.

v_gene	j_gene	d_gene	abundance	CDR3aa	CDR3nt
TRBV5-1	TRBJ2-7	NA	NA	CASSLDPVRAYEQYF	TGCGCCAGCAGCTTGGATCCAGTCAGGGCGTACGAGCAGTACTTC
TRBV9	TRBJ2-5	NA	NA	CASSVAGVNNEQYF	TGTGCCAGCAGCGTAGCGGGCGTAAACAATGAGCAGTACTTC
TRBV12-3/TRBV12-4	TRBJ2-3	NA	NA	CASGPFGGTQYF	TGTGCCAGCGGACCCTTTGGGGGTACGCAGTATTTT
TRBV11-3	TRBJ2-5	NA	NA	CASSFHGPGETQYF	TGTGCCAGCAGCTTCCATGGACCAGGAGAGACCCAGTACTTC
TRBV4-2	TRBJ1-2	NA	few	CASSQGAGDPYGYTF	TGTGCCAGCAGCCAAGGGGCGGGGGATCCCTATGGCTACACCTTC
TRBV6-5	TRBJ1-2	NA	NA	CASKGLGYGYTF	TGTGCCAGCAAGGGACTCGGCTATGGCTACACCTTC
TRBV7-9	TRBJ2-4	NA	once	CASSSYGTLEGVGGIQYF	TGTGCCAGCAGCTCATATGGGACGCTAGAGGGTGTGGGCGGCATTCAGTACTTC
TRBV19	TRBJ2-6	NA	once	CASRELGKSGANVLTF	TGTGCCAGCCGGGAGCTTGGGAAGTCCGGGGCCAACGTCCTGACTTTC
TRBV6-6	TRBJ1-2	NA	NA	CASSYDYQGLNYGYTF	TGTGCCAGCAGTTACGATTACCAGGGACTCAACTATGGCTACACCTTC
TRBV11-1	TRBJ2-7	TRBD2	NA	CASSTTSGDYNEQYF	TGTGCCAGCAGCACGACTAGCGGGGACTACAATGAGCAGTACTTC
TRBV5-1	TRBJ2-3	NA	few	CASSLERFGVGDTQYF	TGCGCCAGCAGCTTGGAGCGGTTCGGGGTTGGGGATACGCAGTATTTT
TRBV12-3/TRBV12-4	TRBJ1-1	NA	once	CASSSPTGNTEAFF	TGTGCCAGCAGTTCGCCGACAGGGAACACTGAAGCTTTCTTT
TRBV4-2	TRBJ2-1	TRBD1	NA	CASSQQGDRAYNEQFF	TGTGCCAGCAGCCAGCAAGGGGACAGGGCTTACAATGAGCAGTTCTTC
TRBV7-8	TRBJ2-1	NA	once	CASSLFLHHSYNEQFF	TGTGCCAGCAGCCTCTTCCTTCATCATTCCTACAATGAGCAGTTCTTC
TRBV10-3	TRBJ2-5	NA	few	CAISASIQETQYF	TGTGCCATCAGTGCTTCGATTCAAGAGACCCAGTACTTC
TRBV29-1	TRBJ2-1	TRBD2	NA	CSVGRWTSGRTNEQFF	TGCAGCGTTGGCAGGTGGACTAGCGGGAGGACGAATGAGCAGTTCTTC
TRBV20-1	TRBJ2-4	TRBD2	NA	CSARLAALNIQYF	TGCAGTGCTAGGCTAGCGGCCCTAAACATTCAGTACTTC
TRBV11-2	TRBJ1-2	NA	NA	CASSRDASVGYTF	TGTGCCAGCAGCCGGGACGCTTCAGTTGGCTACACCTTC
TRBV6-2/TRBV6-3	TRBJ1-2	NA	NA	CASRGGGASYGYTF	TGTGCCAGCAGAGGGGGAGGGGCCAGCTATGGCTACACCTTC
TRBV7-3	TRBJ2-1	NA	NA	CASSLEVYNEQFF	TGTGCCAGCAGCTTAGAAGTCTACAATGAGCAGTTCTTC
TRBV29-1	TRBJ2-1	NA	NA	CSVASDRYNEQFF	TGCAGCGTTGCATCGGACAGATACAATGAGCAGTTCTTC
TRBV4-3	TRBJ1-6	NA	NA	CASSQGSSSYNSPLHF	TGCGCCAGCAGCCAAGGGTCCAGCTCCTATAATTCACCCCTCCACTTT
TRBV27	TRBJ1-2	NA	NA	CASSFVVDSPGGYTF	TGTGCCAGCAGTTTCGTCGTTGACTCTCCCGGTGGCTACACCTTC
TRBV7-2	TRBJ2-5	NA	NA	CASSFSGKETQYF	TGTGCCAGCAGTTTCTCGGGGAAAGAGACCCAGTACTTC
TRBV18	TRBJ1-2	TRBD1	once	CASAPDRGAGYTF	TGTGCCAGCGCACCAGACAGGGGGGCTGGCTACACCTTC
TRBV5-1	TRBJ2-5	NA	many	CASSLEGPSQETQYF	TGCGCCAGCAGCTTGGAGGGACCAAGCCAAGAGACCCAGTACTTC
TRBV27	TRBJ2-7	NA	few	CASSLGAPAYEQYF	TGTGCCAGCAGTTTAGGGGCCCCAGCCTACGAGCAGTACTTC
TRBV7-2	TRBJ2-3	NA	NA	CASNLPSWPDTQYF	TGTGCCAGCAACTTACCATCTTGGCCTGATACGCAGTATTTT
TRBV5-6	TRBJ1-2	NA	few	CASSWEEGQRDGYTF	TGTGCCAGCAGCTGGGAGGAGGGGCAGAGGGATGGCTACACCTTC
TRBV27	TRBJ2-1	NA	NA	CASSLRGWGAGYNEQFF	TGTGCCAGCAGTCTCCGGGGGTGGGGGGCGGGTTACAATGAGCAGTTCTTC
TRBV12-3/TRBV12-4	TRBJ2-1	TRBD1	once	CASRPTGGDEQFF	TGTGCCAGCAGACCTACAGGGGGCGATGAGCAGTTCTTC
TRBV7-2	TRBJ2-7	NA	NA	CASSLGDAAGYF	TGTGCCAGCAGCTTAGGGGACGCGGCGGGGTACTTC
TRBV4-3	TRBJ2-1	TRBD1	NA	CASSQDPYGVRDRVNTGQFF	TGCGCCAGCAGCCAAGATCCTTATGGGGTCCGGGACAGGGTGAATACGGGACAGTTCTTC
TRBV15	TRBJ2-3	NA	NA	CATSTPGEPDTQYF	TGTGCCACCAGCACCCCCGGCGAACCAGATACGCAGTATTTT
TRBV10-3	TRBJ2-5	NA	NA	CATEAGLPFETQYF	TGTGCCACAGAGGCGGGACTTCCCTTTGAGACCCAGTACTTC
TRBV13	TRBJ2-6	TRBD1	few	CATTGAGANVLTF	TGTGCCACAACAGGGGCTGGGGCCAACGTCCTGACTTTC
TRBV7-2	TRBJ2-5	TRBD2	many	CASSLAGLAGGETQYF	TGTGCCAGCAGCTTAGCGGGACTAGCGGGGGGAGAGACCCAGTACTTC
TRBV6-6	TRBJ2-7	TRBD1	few	CASSQGDSYEQYF	TGTGCCAGCAGCCAGGGGGACTCCTACGAGCAGTACTTC
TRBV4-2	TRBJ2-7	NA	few	CASSQDRSINEQYF	TGTGCCAGCAGCCAAGATCGATCCATCAATGAGCAGTACTTC
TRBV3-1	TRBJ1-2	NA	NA	CASSQEARGYTF	TGTGCCAGCAGCCAAGAAGCTAGGGGCTACACCTTC
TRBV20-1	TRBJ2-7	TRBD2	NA	CSAGPPAGGNEQYF	TGCAGTGCTGGTCCCCCAGCGGGAGGGAACGAGCAGTACTTC
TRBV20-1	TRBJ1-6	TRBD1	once	CSARGQDYSPLHF	TGCAGTGCGCGGGGACAGGACTATTCACCCCTCCACTTT
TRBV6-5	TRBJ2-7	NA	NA	CASSYAGTKHEQYF	TGTGCCAGCAGTTACGCCGGGACCAAACACGAGCAGTACTTC
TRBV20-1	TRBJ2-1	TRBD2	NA	CSAVHGLAVYNEQFF	TGCAGTGCTGTCCACGGACTAGCGGTATACAATGAGCAGTTCTTC
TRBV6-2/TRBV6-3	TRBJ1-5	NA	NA	CASSRDISQPQHF	TGTGCCAGCAGCAGGGATATCAGTCAGCCCCAGCATTTT
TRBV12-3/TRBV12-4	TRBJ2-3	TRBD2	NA	CASSPVGKAGGRTDTQYF	TGTGCCAGCAGCCCCGTGGGTAAAGCGGGAGGTAGGACAGATACGCAGTATTTT
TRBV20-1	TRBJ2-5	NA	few	CSARIRGQRETQYF	TGCAGTGCTAGGATAAGAGGACAGAGAGAGACCCAGTACTTC
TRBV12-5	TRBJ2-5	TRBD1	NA	CASGRAPPGQEAQYF	TGTGCTAGTGGACGCGCCCCCCCGGGACAGGAGGCACAGTACTTC
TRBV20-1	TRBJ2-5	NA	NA	CSARYQGGETQYF	TGCAGTGCTAGATATCAGGGGGGAGAGACCCAGTACTTC
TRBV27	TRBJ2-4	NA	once	CASSPRAGAKNIQYF	TGTGCCAGCAGCCCTAGGGCAGGGGCCAAAAACATTCAGTACTTC
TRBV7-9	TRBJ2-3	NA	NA	CASSHPADTQYF	TGTGCCAGCAGCCACCCAGCAGATACGCAGTATTTT
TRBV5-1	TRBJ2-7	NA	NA	CASSVGGPGSYEQYF	TGCGCCAGCAGCGTGGGGGGTCCAGGTTCCTACGAGCAGTACTTC
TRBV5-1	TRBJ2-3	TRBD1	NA	CASRTGGSLETDTQYF	TGCGCCAGCAGGACAGGGGGGTCCCTGGAAACAGATACGCAGTATTTT